The clone carrying this T cell receptor beta chain occurred a few times. No antigen is known for it. This entry belongs to a study of glioma-infiltrating T cells after dendritic cell vaccination. General observations from the study: Survival was not directly related to TCR clonality in these patients. Patients with more pretreatment TILs had longer time to progression and survival.

The CDR3 covers 13 residues. Trimming pared 4 bases from V and 5 bases from J, leaving 12 bases between. Germline loops: CDR1 LNHDA, CDR2 SQIVND (reference sequence). Method: immunoSEQ multiplex PCR; TCRdb's copy keeps in-frame clones and lacks some. The sample shows around 72,000 clones, about four fifths of them seen only once. The V call is TRBV19, the J call TRBJ2-7, with D possibly TRBD1 on 6 matching bases. Sequenced material: blood, taken before dendritic cell vaccination. The receptor was derived from a human donor with glioblastoma. The CDR3 loop reads CASSNRVGDEQYF. The CDR3, as DNA: TGTGCCAGTAGTAACAGGGTAGGAGACGAGCAGTACTTC.